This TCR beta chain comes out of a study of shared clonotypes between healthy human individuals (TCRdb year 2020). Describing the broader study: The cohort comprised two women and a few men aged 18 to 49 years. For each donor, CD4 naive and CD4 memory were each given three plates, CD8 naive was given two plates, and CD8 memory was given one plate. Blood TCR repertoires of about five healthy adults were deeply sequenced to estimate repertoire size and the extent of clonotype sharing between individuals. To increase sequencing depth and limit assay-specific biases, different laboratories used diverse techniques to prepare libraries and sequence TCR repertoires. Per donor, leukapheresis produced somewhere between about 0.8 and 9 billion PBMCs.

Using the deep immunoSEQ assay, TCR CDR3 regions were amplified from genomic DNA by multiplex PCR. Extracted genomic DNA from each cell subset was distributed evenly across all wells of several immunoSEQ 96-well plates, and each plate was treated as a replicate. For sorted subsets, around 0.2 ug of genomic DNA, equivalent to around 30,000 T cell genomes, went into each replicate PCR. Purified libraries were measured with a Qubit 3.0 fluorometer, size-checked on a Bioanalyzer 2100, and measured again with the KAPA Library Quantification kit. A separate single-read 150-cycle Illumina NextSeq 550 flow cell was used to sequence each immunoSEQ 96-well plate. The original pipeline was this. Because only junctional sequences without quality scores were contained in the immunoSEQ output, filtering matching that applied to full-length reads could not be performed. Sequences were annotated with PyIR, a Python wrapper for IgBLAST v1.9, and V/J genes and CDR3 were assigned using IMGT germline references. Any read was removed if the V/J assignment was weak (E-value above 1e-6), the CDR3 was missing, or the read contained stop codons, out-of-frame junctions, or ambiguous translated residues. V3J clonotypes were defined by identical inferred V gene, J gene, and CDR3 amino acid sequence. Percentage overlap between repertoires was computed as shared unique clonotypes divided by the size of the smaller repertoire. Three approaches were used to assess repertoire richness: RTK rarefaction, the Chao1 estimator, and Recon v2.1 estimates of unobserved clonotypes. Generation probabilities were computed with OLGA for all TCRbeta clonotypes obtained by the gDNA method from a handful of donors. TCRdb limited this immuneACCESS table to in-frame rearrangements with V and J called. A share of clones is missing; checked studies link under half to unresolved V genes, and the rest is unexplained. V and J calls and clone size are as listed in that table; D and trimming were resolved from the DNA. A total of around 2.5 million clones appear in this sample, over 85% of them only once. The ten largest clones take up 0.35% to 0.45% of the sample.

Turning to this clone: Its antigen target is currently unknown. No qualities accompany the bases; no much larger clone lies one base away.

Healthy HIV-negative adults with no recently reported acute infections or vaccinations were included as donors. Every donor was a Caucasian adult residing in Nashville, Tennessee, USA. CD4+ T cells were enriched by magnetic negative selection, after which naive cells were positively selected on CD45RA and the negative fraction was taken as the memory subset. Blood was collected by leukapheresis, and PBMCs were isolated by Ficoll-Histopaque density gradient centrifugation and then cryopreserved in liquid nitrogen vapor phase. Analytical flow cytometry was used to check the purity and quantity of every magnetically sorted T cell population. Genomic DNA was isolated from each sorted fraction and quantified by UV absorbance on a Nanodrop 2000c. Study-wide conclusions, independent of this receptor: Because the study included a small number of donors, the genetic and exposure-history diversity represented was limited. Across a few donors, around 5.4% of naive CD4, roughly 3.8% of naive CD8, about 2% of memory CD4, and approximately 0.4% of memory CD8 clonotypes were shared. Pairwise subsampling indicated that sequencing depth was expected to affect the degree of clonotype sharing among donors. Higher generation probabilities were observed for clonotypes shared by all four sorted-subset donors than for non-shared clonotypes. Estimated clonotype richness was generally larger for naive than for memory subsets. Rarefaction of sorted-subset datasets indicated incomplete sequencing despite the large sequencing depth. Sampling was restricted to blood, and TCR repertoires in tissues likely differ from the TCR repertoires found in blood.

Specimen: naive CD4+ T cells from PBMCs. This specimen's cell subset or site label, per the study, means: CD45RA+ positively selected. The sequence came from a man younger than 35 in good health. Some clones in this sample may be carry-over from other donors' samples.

The CDR3 in this case is CASRSPGPAGYEQYF. At the DNA level, the sequence is TGTGCCAGCAGGTCCCCGGGGCCCGCGGGCTACGAGCAGTACTTC. The chain joins TRBV6-5 to TRBJ2-7, with the D call perhaps TRBD1 or TRBD2, as 5 bases match in each case. V loses 6 bases of germline sequence and J loses 3 bases, and the interval between the two ends is 18 bases. For CDR1 and CDR2, the germline V gene lists MNHEY and SVGAGI. From the cysteine up to the phenylalanine, the CDR3 has a length of 15 residues. Only the CDR3 region is kept as DNA, spanning 45 bases read in frame from base 1.